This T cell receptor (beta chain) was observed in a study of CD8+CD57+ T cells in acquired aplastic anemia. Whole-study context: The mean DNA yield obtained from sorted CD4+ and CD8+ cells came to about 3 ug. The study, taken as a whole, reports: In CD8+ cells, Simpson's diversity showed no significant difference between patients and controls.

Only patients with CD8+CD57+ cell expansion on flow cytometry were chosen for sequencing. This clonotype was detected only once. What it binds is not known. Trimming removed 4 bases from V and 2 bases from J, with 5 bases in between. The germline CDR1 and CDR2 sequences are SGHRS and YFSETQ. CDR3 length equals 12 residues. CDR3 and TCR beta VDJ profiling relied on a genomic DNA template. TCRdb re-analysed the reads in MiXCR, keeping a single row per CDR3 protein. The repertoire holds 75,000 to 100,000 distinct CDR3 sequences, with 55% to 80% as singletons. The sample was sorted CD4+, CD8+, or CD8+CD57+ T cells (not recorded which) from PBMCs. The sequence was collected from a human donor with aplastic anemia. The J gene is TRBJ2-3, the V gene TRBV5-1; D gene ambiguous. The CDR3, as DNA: TGCGCCAGCAGCCAAACCACAGATACGCAGTATTTT. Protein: CASSQTTDTQYF.